The 32 T cell receptor beta chains below all came from one sample that was sequenced in a study of early T cells in non-severe SARS-CoV-2 infection. TCRdb recomputed calls from the 5' RACE reads with MiXCR, one row per CDR3 protein. The sample shows around 57,000 distinct CDR3 sequences, approximately 6% of them seen only once. The specimen comprised whole blood, sampled at baseline. All receptors derive from an adult who was a healthcare worker with PCR-confirmed SARS-CoV-2 infection or an uninfected control (not recorded which).

This clonotype was found many times. The rearrangement uses TRBV3-1 and TRBJ2-1, with TRBD2 matching over 11 bases. From germline, CDR1 is LGHDT and CDR2 YNNKEL (reference sequence). CDR3 length: 17 residues. V trimming: 1 base; J trimming: 2 bases; junction bases outside the gene matches: 4. In DNA form, the CDR3 reads TGTGCCAGCAGCCAAGTCGTACTAGCGGGAGCCTACAATGAGCAGTTCTTC. Protein sequence: CASSQVVLAGAYNEQFF.

CDR3 coding DNA: TGTGCCAGCAGCCCAACCCTGGGACACAGCACAGATACGCAGTATTTT. It encodes CASSPTLGHSTDTQYF. The rearrangement links TRBV7-6 to TRBJ2-3; tentatively, D is TRBD1 (6 bases). The CDR3 has 16 amino acids. V was trimmed by 5 bases and J by 0 bases, leaving 15 bases between them. Germline-derived CDR1 and CDR2 are SGHVS and FNYEAQ. Full variable domain (remainder filled in from reference TRBV7-6 and TRBJ2-3): GAGVSQSPRYKVTKRGQDVALRCDPISGHVSLYWYRQALGQGPEFLTYFNYEAQQDKSGLPNDRFSAERPEGSISTLTIQRTEQRDSAMYRCASSPTLGHSTDTQYFGPGTRLTVL.

This clonotype was counted at least ten times. J is TRBJ1-6 and V is TRBV20-1, with D tentatively TRBD1 (5 bases). The CDR3 extends over 13 amino acids. V lost 1 base and J lost 11, with 12 bases in between. Germline CDR1 DFQATT, CDR2 SNEGSKA (reference sequence). As DNA, the CDR3 is TGCAGTGCTAGAGTGATAGGGGAGGCACCCCTCCACTTT. This translates into CSARVIGEAPLHF.

In this sample, this clonotype turned up a few times. The rearrangement joins TRBV28 to TRBJ1-5; TRBD1 matches 8 bases. J lost 7 bases, V lost 10 bases, and 12 bases had no gene match. Germline V gene data show CDR1 as MDHEN and CDR2 as SYDVKM. CDR3 length equals 14 residues. The CDR3 DNA reads as TGTGCCACCAACGGACAGGGTATCTTGCAGCCCCAGCATTTT. It yields the protein CATNGQGILQPQHF. The complete variable domain, with remaining parts taken from reference TRBV28 and TRBJ1-5, reads DVKVTQSSRYLVKRTGEKVFLECVQDMDHENMFWYRQDPGLGLRLIYFSYDVKMKEKGDIPEGYSVSREKKERFSLILESASTNQTSMYLCATNGQGILQPQHFGDGTRLSIL.

As for this clonotype: Just one base apart from a much larger clone, this may be a read error. V usage is TRBV27 and J usage is TRBJ1-6, with D unclear. Trimming pared 5 bases from V and 5 bases from J, leaving 19 bases between. Germline V gene sequence: CDR1 MNHEY, CDR2 SMNVEV (reference sequence). The CDR3 consists of 17 residues. CDR3 coding DNA: TGTGCCAGCAGTCCCACGCGCCGCGCAGTCGATAATTCACCCCTCCACTTT. Its protein is CASSPTRRAVDNSPLHF.

This clonotype came up many times. The J gene is TRBJ2-3, the V gene TRBV20-1; 8 positions match TRBD2. Unmatched junction bases numbered 14, after V lost 6 bases and J lost 6 bases. CDR3 length: 15 amino acids. Per the germline V gene, CDR1 is DFQATT and CDR2 is SNEGSKA (reference sequence). The CDR3 reads CSASGFGGRLDTQYF. Written as DNA, the CDR3 is TGCAGTGCCAGCGGGTTCGGCGGGAGGCTCGATACGCAGTATTTT.

The V call is TRBV20-1, the J call TRBJ2-1; 9 positions match TRBD2. The CDR3 loop spans 15 amino acids. With 0 bases clipped from V and 6 bases from J, the junction kept 6 bases outside the gene matches. Germline assignment: CDR1 DFQATT and CDR2 SNEGSKA (reference sequence). This chain's CDR3 is CSARDGAGGPNEQFF. DNA of the CDR3: TGCAGTGCTAGAGATGGAGCGGGAGGCCCCAATGAGCAGTTCTTC.

This clonotype was counted a few times. The V gene is TRBV20-1, the J gene TRBJ2-7; the D gene is possibly TRBD1 (6 bases). Per the germline V gene, CDR1 is DFQATT and CDR2 is SNEGSKA (reference sequence). This CDR3 contains 13 residues. Between the trimmed V and J ends, which lost 4 bases and 2 bases, there was a span of 12 bases. CDR3 in amino acids: CSAIQGFTYEQYF. CDR3 DNA: TGCAGTGCTATTCAGGGGTTTACCTACGAGCAGTACTTC.

This clonotype was recorded at least ten times. The chain recombines TRBV25-1 with TRBJ2-7; TRBD1 matches at 8 bases. The CDR3 is 15 residues long. The germline V gene encodes CDR1 MGHDK and CDR2 SYGVNS. Germline trimming cut 2 bases from V and 5 bases from J; bases unmatched to any gene: 8. The CDR3 protein is CASSEGQGIPHEQYF. The CDR3 DNA follows: TGTGCCAGCAGTGAAGGACAGGGAATCCCCCACGAGCAGTACTTC.

In its sample, this clonotype was seen many times. The chain links TRBV5-1 to TRBJ1-2; 7 positions agree with TRBD1. This CDR3 spans 15 amino acids. The V gene's germline CDR1 is SGHRS and CDR2 YFSETQ. The ends lost 3 bases at V and 2 bases at J; junction bases unmatched: 7. CDR3 in amino acids: CASSSGQALNYGYTF. Written as DNA, the CDR3 is TGCGCCAGCAGCTCTGGACAGGCGTTGAACTATGGCTACACCTTC. Drawing the rest from reference TRBV5-1 and TRBJ1-2, the complete variable domain is KAGVTQTPRYLIKTRGQQVTLSCSPISGHRSVSWYQQTPGQGLQFLFEYFSETQRNKGNFPGRFSGRQFSNSRSEMNVSTLELGDSALYLCASSSGQALNYGYTFGSGTRLTVV.

This clonotype has at least ten counts. The rearrangement joins TRBV18 to TRBJ1-2; D is perhaps TRBD1 (5 bases). The CDR3 spans 13 residues. Germline V gene lookup returns CDR1 KGHSH and CDR2 LQKENI. The ends were cut back, 6 bases at V and 3 bases at J, with 11 bases in the middle. The CDR3 DNA reads as TGTGCCAGCTCCTTAAGAGGGGACTATGGCTACACCTTC. This codes for CASSLRGDYGYTF.

The V call is TRBV7-9, the J call TRBJ2-2; 8 bases fit TRBD1. Germline V gene data show CDR1 as SEHNR and CDR2 as FQNEAQ (reference sequence). The ends lost 4 bases at V and 4 bases at J; junction bases unmatched: 5. This CDR3 region has 15 residues. CDR3 sequence: CASSSGQARTGELFF. Here the CDR3 DNA reads TGTGCCAGCAGCTCGGGACAGGCTCGCACCGGGGAGCTGTTTTTT.

This clonotype came up many times. The chain has TRBV4-3 and TRBJ2-1; 8 bases map to TRBD1. The trim removed 3 bases at V and 9 bases at J, leaving 13 bases unmatched. The CDR3 runs 16 residues. CDR1 is LGHNA and CDR2 is YSLEER in the germline V gene. CDR3 region: CASSQSPGRGQGEQFF. The DNA for the CDR3 is TGCGCCAGCAGCCAGTCACCCGGCAGGGGGCAGGGTGAGCAGTTCTTC.

Comments on this clonotype: Given a much more abundant clone one base away, this may be a read error. The V and J genes are TRBV5-1 and TRBJ1-6; D may be TRBD1 (5 bases). The germline CDR1 and CDR2 sequences are SGHRS and YFSETQ. The CDR3 is made up of 15 amino acids. CDR3 bases: TGCGCCAGCAGCTTAGCCCTGGGGACCAATTCACCCCTCCATTTT. It specifies CASSLALGTNSPLHF.

This clonotype was seen more than once but under ten times. The rearrangement uses TRBV4-3 and TRBJ2-6; no clear D. V dropped 6 bases and J dropped 3 bases, with 6 bases sitting between them. Germline V gene lookup returns CDR1 LGHNA and CDR2 YSLEER. The CDR3 totals 13 residues. The chain's CDR3 is CASSRNGANVLTF. DNA of the CDR3: TGCGCCAGCAGTAGAAATGGGGCCAACGTCCTGACTTTC.

The table lists this clonotype with a few counts. The chain has TRBV2 and TRBJ2-1, with no clear D. The germline V gene encodes CDR1 SNHLY and CDR2 FYNNEI. The V end lost 5 bases, the J end lost 5 bases, and 19 bases lay between the germline ends. CDR3 length: 16 amino acids. The CDR3 region has the DNA TGTGCCAGCAGTCCAATTATTTCGTACTCAGACAATGAGCAGTTCTTC. Its translation is CASSPIISYSDNEQFF.

The chain has TRBV2 and TRBJ1-1; D gene ambiguous. This CDR3 spans 12 amino acids. V lost 5 bases to trimming and J lost 7 bases, with 11 bases between them. CDR1 and CDR2 from the germline V gene are SNHLY and FYNNEI. Here the CDR3 reads CASSPPPSEAFF. CDR3 bases: TGTGCCAGCAGTCCCCCCCCAAGTGAAGCTTTCTTT. The whole variable domain, filled in from reference TRBV2 and TRBJ1-1, reads EPEVTQTPSHQVTQMGQEVILRCVPISNHLYFYWYRQILGQKVEFLVSFYNNEISEKSEIFDDQFSVERPDGSNFTLKIRSTKLEDSAMYFCASSPPPSEAFFGQGTRLTVV.

Ten or more counts support this clonotype. The chain carries TRBV11-2 and TRBJ2-3; D is unresolved. V was clipped by 1 base and J by 2 bases, with 7 bases between them. This CDR3 region has 14 residues. Per germline, CDR1 SGHAT and CDR2 FQNNGV. CDR3 coding DNA: TGTGCCAGCAGCTTAGGCCGTTACACAGATACGCAGTATTTT. It translates to CASSLGRYTDTQYF.

The gene calls are TRBV29-1 and TRBJ2-5; a weak D match, TRBD1 (5 bases). CDR3 length: 11 residues. Germline CDR1 reads SQVTM; CDR2 reads ANQGSEA. Trimming removed 5 bases at V and 5 bases at J, with 9 bases between. CDR3: CSVKYRETQYF. DNA for the CDR3: TGCAGCGTTAAGTACAGGGAGACCCAGTACTTC.

There are a few counts of this clonotype. V usage is TRBV6-5 and J usage is TRBJ1-2, with 8 bases fitting TRBD1. CDR1 MNHEY and CDR2 SVGAGI come from the germline V gene. With V trimmed by 2 bases and J by 9 bases, 5 bases remained unmatched. This CDR3 has 13 amino acids. The CDR3 loop is CASSYGTGSRYTF. CDR3 coding DNA: TGTGCCAGCAGTTACGGGACAGGCTCGCGCTACACCTTC.

At least ten counts were recorded for this clonotype. The genes are TRBV11-2 and TRBJ1-2, with a tentative D call TRBD1 (6 bases). V shed 5 bases and J shed 6 bases, with 13 bases lying between them. CDR3 length: 13 residues. The germline CDR1 and CDR2 sequences are SGHAT and FQNNGV. The DNA for the CDR3 is TGTGCCAGCAGCCTCCAGGGGATGGATGGCTACACCTTC. Translating it yields CASSLQGMDGYTF.

Many counts were recorded for this clonotype. As DNA, the CDR3 is TGTGCCAGCAGTTTACCCCCTCGGACAGGTCACAATGAGCAGTTCTTC. Translation gives CASSLPPRTGHNEQFF. The V and J genes are TRBV28 and TRBJ2-1; 7 positions agree with TRBD1. The V gene end was trimmed by 2 bases and the J gene end by 5 bases; junction bases not matched to a gene: 9. This CDR3 is built from 16 residues. The germline V gene encodes CDR1 MDHEN and CDR2 SYDVKM.

This clonotype was detected many times. V usage is TRBV10-3 and J usage is TRBJ1-2; weak D call: TRBD1 (6 bases). V dropped 4 bases and J dropped 5 bases, with 17 bases sitting between them. CDR1 ENHRY and CDR2 SYGVKD come from the germline V gene. The CDR3 totals 15 residues. CDR3 sequence (DNA): TGTGCCATCAGTGGGCCAGACAGGAGGCGATATGGCTACACCTTC. It is translated as CAISGPDRRRYGYTF.

This clonotype appeared once. Here the CDR3 reads CASSQDWSTDTQYF. CDR3 coding DNA: TGTGCCAGCAGCCAAGATTGGAGCACAGATACGCAGTATTTT. The chain carries TRBV14 and TRBJ2-3; D is unclear. Germline V gene data show CDR1 as SGHDN and CDR2 as FVKESK. The V gene lost 0 bases and the J gene lost 0 bases, with 4 bases spanning the gap. The CDR3 covers 14 residues.

This clonotype has at least ten counts. The V and J genes are TRBV7-9 and TRBJ2-7; either TRBD1 or TRBD2 may fit D (5 bases each). This CDR3 is built from 12 residues. Germline values: CDR1 SEHNR, CDR2 FQNEAQ (reference sequence). Trimming left V 5 bases short and J 0 bases short, with 5 bases between. In DNA, the CDR3 is TGTGCCAGCAGCGGGGGCTCCTACGAGCAGTACTTC. The encoded protein is CASSGGSYEQYF.

This clonotype was seen a handful of times. The chain joins TRBV18 to TRBJ2-3; D is undetermined. Trimming cost V 4 bases and J 1 base, with 9 bases left between them. The germline V gene has CDR1 KGHSH and CDR2 LQKENI. The CDR3 covers 14 residues. The CDR3 loop reads CASSRAGRTDTQYF. The CDR3 DNA sequence: TGTGCCAGCTCACGAGCAGGTCGCACAGATACGCAGTATTTT. The full variable domain, rest sourced from reference TRBV18 and TRBJ2-3, is NAGVMQNPRHLVRRRGQEARLRCSPMKGHSHVYWYRQLPEEGLKFMVYLQKENIIDESGMPKERFSAEFPKEGPSILRIQQVVRGDSAAYFCASSRAGRTDTQYFGPGTRLTVL.

The chain employs TRBV20-1 and TRBJ2-5; TRBD1 aligns across 8 bases. The CDR3 sequence is 12 residues long. Per the germline V gene, CDR1 is DFQATT and CDR2 is SNEGSKA (reference sequence). With 4 bases clipped from V and 3 bases from J, the junction kept 1 base outside the gene matches. CDR3 bases: TGCAGTGCTACGGACAGGGAAGAGACCCAGTACTTC. Protein sequence: CSATDREETQYF.

The chain couples TRBV4-1 to TRBJ2-1, with TRBD1 identical over 8 bases. The CDR3 is 15 amino acids. In germline, CDR1 is MGHRA, CDR2 YSYEKL. V was clipped by 3 bases and J by 2 bases; unmatched bases: 3. The CDR3 DNA reads as TGCGCCAGCAGCCAGGGACAGGACACCTACAATGAGCAGTTCTTC. It encodes CASSQGQDTYNEQFF.

Ten or more counts support this clonotype. The gene calls are TRBV4-2 and TRBJ1-4; D gene uncertain. Germline loops: CDR1 LGHNA, CDR2 YNFKEQ. Trimming stripped 1 base from V and 5 bases from J, with 5 bases between. This CDR3 contains 13 residues. DNA of the CDR3: TGTGCCAGCAGCCAAGGTGGGAATGAAAAACTGTTTTTT. Translating gives CASSQGGNEKLFF.

The genes are TRBV28 and TRBJ2-5; tentatively, D is TRBD1 or TRBD2 (5 bases each). CDR1 and CDR2 (germline): MDHEN, SYDVKM. The ends were cut back, 2 bases at V and 2 bases at J, with 15 bases in the middle. The CDR3 covers 16 residues. The DNA of the CDR3 is TGTGCCAGCAGTTTAACCCCTTGGGACGGTCAAGAGACCCAGTACTTC. This encodes CASSLTPWDGQETQYF.

This chain joins TRBV28 and TRBJ2-7; 13 bases agree with TRBD2. CDR3 length equals 20 residues. J gave up 0 bases and V 5 bases, and 16 bases lay outside the gene matches. Germline V CDR1 and CDR2: MDHEN, SYDVKM. The CDR3, as DNA: TGTGCCAGCAGTCCATATCCCGAAGGACTAGCGGGAGCGTCCTCCTACGAGCAGTACTTC. Amino acid sequence: CASSPYPEGLAGASSYEQYF.

This clonotype was counted ten times or more. The chain joins TRBV5-4 to TRBJ2-1; D possibly corresponds to TRBD2 (5 bases). The CDR3 sequence is 16 residues long. Germline CDR1 reads SGHNT; CDR2 reads YYREEE (reference sequence). V was pared by 0 bases and J by 6 bases, with 16 bases between. The CDR3 loop is CASSLEPRTLGNEQFF. In DNA form, the CDR3 reads TGTGCCAGCAGCTTGGAACCCCGGACTCTAGGCAATGAGCAGTTCTTC.